This TCR beta chain was observed in a study of blood T cell repertoires in COVID-19. At the level of the study: Sites across the United States, Italy and Spain contributed samples from acute and convalescent COVID-19. T cells, B-cell-depleted T cells, or PBMCs supplied cDNA or gDNA.

Original handling: Researchers report that nucleated cell counts were estimated from reference gene primer amplification. Only in-frame clones appear in the TCRdb table, and some are missing; sequencing was by immunoSEQ multiplex PCR. V and J calls and clone size are those listed in that table; D and trimming were worked out from the DNA. This table holds 200,000 to 300,000 clones, 86% found once. The trim removed 1 base at V and 6 bases at J, leaving 8 bases unmatched. Germline CDR1 and CDR2: SGHVS and FQNEAQ. There are 15 residues in the CDR3. The chain is built from TRBV7-8 and TRBJ2-7; the match to TRBD2 covers 8 bases. This clonotype was sampled from a man aged 35-49 years who had recovered from COVID-19. Sequences were obtained from peripheral blood. The CDR3 nucleotides read TGTGCCAGCAGCTTAGGTATCGCGGGAGGCATCGAGCAGTACTTC. Translated: CASSLGIAGGIEQYF.